These 22 T cell receptor beta chains were sequenced from one sample in a study of blood T cell repertoires in COVID-19. Sequenced by immunoSEQ multiplex PCR; TCRdb stores in-frame clones only, minus some. The data show roughly 120,000 clones, roughly 80% seen once. Sequencing was done on a sample of peripheral blood. The receptors were sampled from a man aged 70-80 years with acute or convalescent COVID-19.

The chain has TRBV11-3 and TRBJ1-1, with D possibly matching TRBD1 (5 bases). Trimming took off 2 bases at V and 4 bases at J, with 11 bases between the two ends. The CDR3 extends over 14 amino acids. Germline assignment: CDR1 SGHNT and CDR2 YENEEA. The CDR3 is CASSLQGVGTEAFF. The DNA for the CDR3 is TGTGCCAGCAGCTTACAGGGTGTAGGCACTGAAGCTTTCTTT.

V usage is TRBV19 and J usage is TRBJ1-5; D gene unclear. The germline V and J ends were trimmed by 3 bases and 3 bases, with 12 bases remaining between them. Germline values: CDR1 LNHDA, CDR2 SQIVND (reference sequence). This CDR3 is built from 15 residues. This chain's CDR3 is CASSIYQVDNQPQHF. The CDR3 nucleotides are TGTGCCAGTAGTATCTACCAGGTGGACAATCAGCCCCAGCATTTT.

The chain uses TRBV7-9 and TRBJ1-1; tentatively, D is TRBD1 (5 bases). Trimming removed 4 bases from V and 8 bases from J, with 14 bases in between. The V gene's germline CDR1 is SEHNR and CDR2 FQNEAQ (reference sequence). This CDR3 contains 13 residues. The CDR3 sequence: CASSSSGADEAFF. The DNA for the CDR3 is TGTGCCAGCAGCTCATCTGGGGCAGACGAAGCTTTCTTT.

This sequence joins TRBV30 and TRBJ2-7; 7 nucleotides match TRBD1. The CDR3 spans 12 residues. With V trimmed by 2 bases and J by 3 bases, 1 base remained unmatched. Germline V gives CDR1 GTSNPN, CDR2 SVGIG (reference sequence). The CDR3 region is CAWSRQGYEQYF. The DNA for the CDR3 is TGTGCCTGGAGTCGACAGGGCTACGAGCAGTACTTC.

The chain recombines TRBV29-1 with TRBJ1-1; TRBD1 might be the D (6 bases). From germline, CDR1 is SQVTM and CDR2 ANQGSEA. The CDR3 spans 13 residues. V shed 7 bases and J shed 3 bases, with 15 bases lying between them. The CDR3 here is CSGQERIDTEAFF. For the CDR3, the DNA is TGCAGCGGACAGGAACGTATCGACACTGAAGCTTTCTTT.

V gene TRBV27 combines with J gene TRBJ2-1, with 7 bases fitting TRBD2. CDR1 and CDR2 (germline): MNHEY, SMNVEV (reference sequence). The V and J ends lost 7 bases and 2 bases, in that order; junction bases with no gene match: 5. The CDR3 is made up of 14 amino acids. Here the CDR3 DNA reads TGTGCCAGCACCCGGGGAGGGGCCTACAATGAGCAGTTCTTC. Protein product: CASTRGGAYNEQFF.

The chain employs TRBV7-9 and TRBJ1-5, with 9 bases matching TRBD1. The V gene end was trimmed by 5 bases and the J gene end by 7 bases; junction bases not matched to a gene: 6. The CDR3 is 14 residues long. Per the germline V gene, CDR1 is SEHNR and CDR2 is FQNEAQ (reference sequence). As DNA, the CDR3 is TGTGCCAGCAGCACGGGGACAGGGTACCAGCCCCAGCATTTT. The encoded protein is CASSTGTGYQPQHF. The whole variable domain, filled in from reference TRBV7-9 and TRBJ1-5, reads DTGVSQNPRHKITKRGQNVTFRCDPISEHNRLYWYRQTLGQGPEFLTYFQNEAQLEKSRLLSDRFSAERPKGSFSTLEIQRTEQGDSAMYLCASSTGTGYQPQHFGDGTRLSIL.

The rearrangement joins TRBV4-3 to TRBJ1-5; no clear D. Looked up from germline, CDR1 is LGHNA and CDR2 is YSLEER. The V and J ends lost 0 bases and 5 bases respectively, with 11 bases between them. This CDR3 has 15 residues. The chain's CDR3 is CASSQDGKGDQPQHF. The CDR3 DNA is TGCGCCAGCAGCCAAGATGGGAAGGGAGATCAGCCCCAGCATTTT.

The genes are TRBV5-1 and TRBJ2-7; unclear D gene. Germline V gene data show CDR1 as SGHRS and CDR2 as YFSETQ. This CDR3 has 14 residues. V shed 2 bases and J shed 0 bases, with 9 bases lying between them. CDR3 residues: CASSFSSSSYEQYF. CDR3 nucleotide sequence: TGCGCCAGCAGCTTTTCTTCGAGCTCCTACGAGCAGTACTTC.

The rearrangement links TRBV9 to TRBJ2-3; perhaps TRBD2 as D (5 bases). Germline lookup yields CDR1 SGDLS and CDR2 YYNGEE. Deletions cut 0 bases from V and 4 bases from J, with 21 bases between. The CDR3 is made up of 18 amino acids. CDR3: CASSVGAGSWSRADTQYF. The CDR3 DNA sequence: TGTGCCAGCAGCGTAGGGGCGGGTTCGTGGAGCCGAGCAGATACGCAGTATTTT.

The chain is built from TRBV7-3 and TRBJ1-2; D is undetermined. Germline CDR1 SGHTA, CDR2 FQGTGA. Trimming removed 1 base from V and 6 bases from J, with 9 bases in between. CDR3 length: 13 residues. The CDR3 region is CASSLKPKNGYTF. The CDR3 coding sequence is TGTGCCAGCAGCTTAAAGCCGAAGAATGGCTACACCTTC.

This chain joins TRBV11-2 and TRBJ2-1; the match to TRBD2 covers 8 bases. The junction had 9 bases not matched to a gene; V was cut back by 5 bases and J by 9 bases. Germline V CDR1 and CDR2: SGHAT, FQNNGV. The CDR3 extends over 14 amino acids. The CDR3 sequence is CASSLLAGRGEQFF. The CDR3 region has the DNA TGTGCCAGCAGCCTGTTAGCGGGAAGGGGTGAGCAGTTCTTC. The full variable domain, rest sourced from reference TRBV11-2 and TRBJ2-1, is EAGVAQSPRYKIIEKRQSVAFWCNPISGHATLYWYQQILGQGPKLLIQFQNNGVVDDSQLPKDRFSAERLKGVDSTLKIQPAKLEDSAVYLCASSLLAGRGEQFFGPGTRLTVL.

The chain links TRBV11-2 to TRBJ2-1; 8 bases align to TRBD1. This CDR3 is 14 amino acids long. Trimming removed 2 bases from V and 7 bases from J; junction bases left unmatched: 4. Germline V gives CDR1 SGHAT, CDR2 FQNNGV. CDR3 loop: CASSLRQGWNEQFF. The DNA for the CDR3 is TGTGCCAGCAGCTTAAGACAGGGGTGGAATGAGCAGTTCTTC.

J is TRBJ2-5 and V is TRBV30; 10 bases agree with TRBD2. Germline assignment: CDR1 GTSNPN and CDR2 SVGIG (reference sequence). Germline trimming cut 3 bases from V and 5 bases from J; bases unmatched to any gene: 3. The length of the CDR3 is 13 residues. CDR3 coding DNA: TGTGCCTGGAGGCTAGCGGGGGACGAGACCCAGTACTTC. Its protein is CAWRLAGDETQYF.

The genes are TRBV11-1 and TRBJ2-7; the match to TRBD1 covers 8 bases. This CDR3 is built from 14 residues. Germline CDR1 and CDR2: SGHAT and FQDESV (reference sequence). J gave up 7 bases and V 8 bases, and 13 bases lay outside the gene matches. The CDR3 reads CASGQGQSLGEQYF. In DNA form, the CDR3 reads TGTGCCAGCGGACAGGGACAGAGCCTAGGAGAGCAGTACTTC. Combining the CDR3 with reference TRBV11-1 and TRBJ2-7 gives the whole variable domain EAEVAQSPRYKITEKSQAVAFWCDPISGHATLYWYRQILGQGPELLVQFQDESVVDDSQLPKDRFSAERLKGVDSTLKIQPAELGDSAMYLCASGQGQSLGEQYFGPGTRLTVT.

The chain employs TRBV4-1 and TRBJ2-5, with 7 bases aligning to TRBD2. V was pared by 1 base and J by 2 bases, with 4 bases of the junction left unmatched. CDR3 size: 15 residues. Germline CDR1 and CDR2: MGHRA and YSYEKL. The CDR3: CASSQGLGLQETQYF. The CDR3, as DNA: TGCGCCAGCAGCCAAGGGTTGGGACTACAAGAGACCCAGTACTTC.

The J gene is TRBJ1-5, the V gene TRBV7-6; TRBD1 matches at 10 bases. In germline, CDR1 is SGHVS, CDR2 FNYEAQ. Losses at the gene ends were 1 base for V and 2 bases for J; bases not matched to a gene: 11. The CDR3 contains 19 residues. The CDR3 DNA reads TGTGCCAGCAGCTTAGGACCGGGACAGGGGTTAGTGGGCAATCAGCCCCAGCATTTT. It is translated as CASSLGPGQGLVGNQPQHF.

The chain's CDR3 is CAWSVSGFSNEQFF. The CDR3 DNA is TGTGCCTGGAGTGTGTCAGGGTTTTCCAATGAGCAGTTCTTC. The V call is TRBV30, the J call TRBJ2-1, with D maybe TRBD1 (5 bases). CDR3 length: 14 residues. Trimming pared 0 bases from V and 6 bases from J, leaving 12 bases between. Germline assignment: CDR1 GTSNPN and CDR2 SVGIG (reference sequence).

This clone was found a few times. The chain recombines TRBV11-2 with TRBJ1-4, with D unclear. V lost 5 bases, J lost 2 bases, and 6 bases lay in between. CDR3 length: 13 amino acids. Germline CDR1 SGHAT, CDR2 FQNNGV. CDR3 loop: CASSPVTNEKLFF. The CDR3 DNA sequence: TGTGCCAGCAGCCCAGTGACTAATGAAAAACTGTTTTTT.

The chain couples TRBV4-1 to TRBJ1-2; 7 bases align to TRBD1. V gave up 0 bases and J gave up 8 bases; unmatched junction bases: 6. Germline lookup yields CDR1 MGHRA and CDR2 YSYEKL. The length of the CDR3 is 14 residues. The CDR3 DNA reads TGCGCCAGCAGCCAAGAGAGGGGACAGTTCGGCTACACCTTC. Translating it yields CASSQERGQFGYTF.

The V and J genes are TRBV30 and TRBJ1-3; D possibly corresponds to TRBD1 (5 bases). Germline V lookup: CDR1 GTSNPN, CDR2 SVGIG (reference sequence). V shed 2 bases and J shed 3 bases, with 11 bases lying between them. CDR3 length equals 14 residues. The CDR3 protein is CAWSPGNGGNTIYF. CDR3 nucleotides: TGTGCCTGGAGTCCAGGGAACGGTGGAAACACCATATATTTT. The whole variable domain, remainder taken from reference TRBV30 and TRBJ1-3, is SQTIHQWPATLVQPVGSPLSLECTVEGTSNPNLYWYRQAAGRGLQLLFYSVGIGQISSEVPQNLSASRPQDRQFILSSKKLLLSDSGFYLCAWSPGNGGNTIYFGEGSWLTVV.

The chain couples TRBV30 to TRBJ1-1; 8 nucleotides align to TRBD1. Germline CDR1 is GTSNPN and CDR2 is SVGIG (reference sequence). Losses at the gene ends were 1 base for V and 0 bases for J; bases not matched to a gene: 7. CDR3 length: 16 residues. CDR3 in DNA: TGTGCCTGGAGTGCCCCACGACAGGGGATGAACACTGAAGCTTTCTTT. This sequence encodes CAWSAPRQGMNTEAFF.